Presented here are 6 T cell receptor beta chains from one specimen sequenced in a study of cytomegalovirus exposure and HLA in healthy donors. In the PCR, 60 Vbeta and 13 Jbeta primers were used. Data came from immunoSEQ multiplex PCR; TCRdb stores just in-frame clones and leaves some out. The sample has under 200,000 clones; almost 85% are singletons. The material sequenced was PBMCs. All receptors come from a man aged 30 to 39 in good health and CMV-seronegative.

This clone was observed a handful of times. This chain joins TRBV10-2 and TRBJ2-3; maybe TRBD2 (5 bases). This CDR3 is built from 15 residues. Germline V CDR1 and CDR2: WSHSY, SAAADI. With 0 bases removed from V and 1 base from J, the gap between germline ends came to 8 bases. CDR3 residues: CASSESRGRTDTQYF. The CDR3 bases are TGCGCCAGCAGTGAGTCCCGGGGTCGCACAGATACGCAGTATTTT.

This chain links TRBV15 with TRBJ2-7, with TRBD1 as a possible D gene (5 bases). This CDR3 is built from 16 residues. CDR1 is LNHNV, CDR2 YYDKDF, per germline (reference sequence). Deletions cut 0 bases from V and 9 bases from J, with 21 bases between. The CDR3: CATSRDQVQAIDGQYF. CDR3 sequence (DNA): TGTGCCACCAGCAGAGATCAGGTACAGGCTATTGACGGGCAGTACTTC.

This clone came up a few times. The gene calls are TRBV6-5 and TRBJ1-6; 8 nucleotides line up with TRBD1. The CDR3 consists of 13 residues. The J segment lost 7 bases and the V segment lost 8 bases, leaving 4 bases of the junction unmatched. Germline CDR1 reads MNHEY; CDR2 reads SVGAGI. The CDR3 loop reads CASQTGDNSPLHF. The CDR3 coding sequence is TGTGCCAGCCAGACAGGGGACAATTCACCCCTCCACTTT.

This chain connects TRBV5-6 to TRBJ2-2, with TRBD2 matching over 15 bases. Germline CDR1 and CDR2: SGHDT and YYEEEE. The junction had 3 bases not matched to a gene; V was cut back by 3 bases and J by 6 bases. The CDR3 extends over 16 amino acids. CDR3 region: CASSWGTSGGPGELFF. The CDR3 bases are TGTGCCAGCAGCTGGGGGACTAGCGGGGGGCCCGGGGAGCTGTTTTTT.

CDR3 region: CASSEQRGQGIQRAKNIQYF. CDR3 bases: TGTGCCAGCAGTGAGCAGAGAGGACAGGGCATCCAGCGAGCCAAAAACATTCAGTACTTC. This chain uses TRBV6-1 with TRBJ2-4, with 8 nucleotides matching TRBD1. Germline CDR1 MNHNS, CDR2 SASEGT. Trimming at V came to 3 bases and at J to 0 bases, leaving 16 bases not matched to a gene. This CDR3 has 20 residues.

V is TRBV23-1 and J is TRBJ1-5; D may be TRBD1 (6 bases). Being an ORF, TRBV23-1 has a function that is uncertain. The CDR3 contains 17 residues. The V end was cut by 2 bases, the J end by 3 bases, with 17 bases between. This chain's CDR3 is CASSQGVKGVSNQPQHF. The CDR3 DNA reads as TGCGCCAGCAGTCAAGGGGTAAAGGGGGTGTCCAATCAGCCCCAGCATTTT.